Below, 11 T cell receptor beta chains from the same sample are listed, as sequenced in a study of shared clonotypes between healthy human individuals. Data came from immunoSEQ multiplex PCR; TCRdb stores just in-frame clones and leaves some out. Here the sample spans some 1,100,000 clones, approximately 80% being singletons. Specimen: memory CD4+ T cells from PBMCs. Sample subset: CD45RA-negative fraction. Receptor source: a man aged 18 to 29 in good health. Some clones in this sample may be carry-over from other donors' samples.

This chain connects TRBV9 to TRBJ1-2; unclear D gene. Deletions cut 0 bases from V and 4 bases from J, with 10 bases between. This CDR3 region has 14 residues. Germline CDR1 SGDLS, CDR2 YYNGEE. The CDR3 DNA sequence: TGTGCCAGCAGCGTAGTGGGCACAGCCTATGGCTACACCTTC. Its protein product is CASSVVGTAYGYTF. The variable domain in full, completed from reference TRBV9 and TRBJ1-2, reads DSGVTQTPKHLITATGQRVTLRCSPRSGDLSVYWYQQSLDQGLQFLIQYYNGEERAKGNILERFSAQQFPDLHSELNLSSLELGDSALYFCASSVVGTAYGYTFGSGTRLTVV.

CDR3 DNA sequence: TGTGCCAGCAGTTTAGCGGGAGCCCTCTACGAGCAGTACTTC. Translating it yields CASSLAGALYEQYF. The chain links TRBV6-1 to TRBJ2-7; 9 nucleotides match TRBD2. The length of the CDR3 is 14 residues. CDR1 is MNHNS and CDR2 is SASEGT in the germline V gene. V shed 5 bases, J shed 3 bases, and the junction held 5 bases outside the gene matches.

The V gene is TRBV7-9, the J gene TRBJ2-5; the D gene is possibly TRBD2 (5 bases). The V gene's germline CDR1 is SEHNR and CDR2 FQNEAQ (reference sequence). V lost 11 bases, J lost 6 bases, and 19 bases lay in between. The CDR3 is 13 residues long. CDR3 in DNA: TGTGCCGTGACACTTGCGGAGGCTCAGACCCAGTACTTC. Translating it yields CAVTLAEAQTQYF.

The chain joins TRBV27 to TRBJ2-1, with TRBD2 matching 8 bases. This CDR3 comprises 15 residues. The V segment lost 6 bases and the J segment 3 bases; nucleotides outside the gene matches: 7. Germline assignment: CDR1 MNHEY and CDR2 SMNVEV (reference sequence). The CDR3 bases are TGTGCCAGCAGGGGGTTGGGGACTAGCTACAATGAGCAGTTCTTC. This encodes CASRGLGTSYNEQFF.

As to this clone: This CDR3 is also generated by other DNA sequences in the sample. The chain has TRBV9 and TRBJ2-3; unclear D gene. V gave up 0 bases and J gave up 0 bases, with 5 bases separating them. Germline CDR1 and CDR2: SGDLS and YYNGEE. The CDR3 runs to 14 residues. CDR3 in amino acids: CASSVGASTDTQYF. CDR3 coding DNA: TGTGCCAGCAGCGTAGGTGCTAGCACAGATACGCAGTATTTT.

This rearrangement joins TRBV6-5 to TRBJ1-2, with 7 bases aligning to TRBD1. J gave up 5 bases and V 2 bases, and 8 bases lay outside the gene matches. This CDR3 comprises 15 residues. Germline CDR1 reads MNHEY; CDR2 reads SVGAGI. The CDR3 DNA is TGTGCCAGCAGTTACAGGGGGCTCCGGGGATATGGCTACACCTTC. Translating gives CASSYRGLRGYGYTF.

This clone was seen a handful of times. This CDR3 is CAWSGGAFYGYTF. The CDR3 bases are TGTGCCTGGTCGGGTGGGGCCTTCTATGGCTACACCTTC. This chain connects TRBV30 to TRBJ1-2; possible D gene TRBD1, 5 bases. CDR3 length: 13 residues. CDR1 and CDR2 from the germline V gene are GTSNPN and SVGIG (reference sequence). Trimming pared 5 bases from V and 4 bases from J, leaving 14 bases between.

The genes are TRBV5-8 and TRBJ2-3; 9 bases agree with TRBD2. The trim removed 0 bases at V and 2 bases at J, leaving 7 bases unmatched. This CDR3 has 17 residues. Germline CDR1 reads SGHTS; CDR2 reads YDEGEE. The CDR3 protein is CASSLGASGVYTDTQYF. For the CDR3, the DNA is TGTGCCAGCAGCTTGGGGGCTAGCGGGGTTTACACAGATACGCAGTATTTT.

This chain connects TRBV5-1 to TRBJ2-7; 8 bases align to TRBD2. CDR3 length equals 15 residues. V dropped 4 bases and J dropped 2; count of bases not matched to a gene: 8. CDR1 is SGHRS and CDR2 is YFSETQ in the germline V gene. The CDR3 reads CASSPRGGPAYEQYF. CDR3 in DNA: TGCGCCAGCAGCCCCCGGGGGGGGCCTGCCTACGAGCAGTACTTC.

This chain joins TRBV5-6 and TRBJ1-2; D is possibly TRBD1 (6 bases). Germline V gives CDR1 SGHDT, CDR2 YYEEEE. V lost 4 bases and J 6 bases, leaving 13 bases between the germline ends. The CDR3 totals 13 residues. CDR3 amino acids: CASSRVQGDGYTF. CDR3 DNA sequence: TGTGCCAGCAGCAGGGTACAGGGAGATGGCTACACCTTC.

The chain joins TRBV28 to TRBJ2-7; D unclear. The CDR3 runs to 12 residues. V lost 3 bases to trimming and J lost 3 bases, with 6 bases between them. The V gene's germline CDR1 is MDHEN and CDR2 SYDVKM. CDR3 bases: TGTGCCAGCAGTTTTAACTACTACGAGCAGTACTTC. Translating it yields CASSFNYYEQYF.